The T cell receptor (beta chain) under discussion was sequenced for a study of OX40 agonist ivuxolimab in advanced cancers. Study at large: Ivuxolimab is a fully human IgG2 antibody that activates OX40 (CD134). In this trial design, patients received ivuxolimab intravenously at 0.01 to 10 mg/kg every 2 weeks. Antecedent anti-PD-1, anti-PD-L1 or anti-CTLA-4 therapy was permissible, with 35% to 40% having received some. Study-level results: Patients with a partial response at 0.1-3.0 mg/kg had among the lowest clonal expansion.

On this clone itself: Its target is not known.

Assay used: immunoSEQ multiplex PCR; TCRdb lists only in-frame clones, some missing. The sample contains about 110,000 clones, about nine tenths of which appear only once. The source is an adult with an advanced solid tumor such as melanoma, head and neck, liver or kidney cancer. Sequenced material: CD4+ or CD8+ T cells sorted from blood, taken in a trial of the OX40 agonist ivuxolimab.

CDR3 DNA sequence: TGTGCCAGTAGTATGTCCCGGGACAGGGTCGGCAATCAGCCCCAGCATTTT. This gives the protein CASSMSRDRVGNQPQHF. The V call is TRBV19, the J call TRBJ1-5, with 9 bases fitting TRBD1. V lost 3 bases to trimming and J lost 2 bases; unmatched junction nucleotides: 8. The germline V gene encodes CDR1 LNHDA and CDR2 SQIVND (reference sequence). The CDR3 sequence is 17 residues long.